These 3 T cell receptor beta chains share one sample of origin, sequenced in a study of blood T cell repertoires in COVID-19. Using immunoSEQ multiplex PCR, the repertoire was profiled, and TCRdb retains in-frame clones only, with some absent. The profile covers 250,000 to 400,000 clones, with approximately 88% appearing a single time and 1.5% to 2% taken by the ten largest. The sequenced material came from peripheral blood. The receptors were gathered from a woman aged 30 to 39 with COVID-19, enrolled during active disease.

The chain is built from TRBV7-6 and TRBJ2-1, with 10 positions matching TRBD2. The CDR3 sequence is 17 residues long. Trimming removed 1 base from V and 2 bases from J; junction bases left unmatched: 5. The germline CDR1 and CDR2 sequences are SGHVS and FNYEAQ. CDR3 region: CASSLVIAGGTYNEQFF. DNA of the CDR3: TGTGCCAGCAGCTTAGTAATAGCGGGGGGAACCTACAATGAGCAGTTCTTC. The entire variable domain, with the rest obtained from reference TRBV7-6 and TRBJ2-1, is as follows: GAGVSQSPRYKVTKRGQDVALRCDPISGHVSLYWYRQALGQGPEFLTYFNYEAQQDKSGLPNDRFSAERPEGSISTLTIQRTEQRDSAMYRCASSLVIAGGTYNEQFFGPGTRLTVL.

The rearrangement uses TRBV7-9 and TRBJ1-2; a weak D match, TRBD1 (5 bases). V lost 1 base and J 5 bases, leaving 8 bases between the germline ends. CDR1 SEHNR and CDR2 FQNEAQ come from the germline V gene (reference sequence). The CDR3 totals 13 residues. Here the CDR3 DNA reads TGTGCCAGCAGCTTAGAGACAGATTATGGCTACACCTTC. Protein sequence: CASSLETDYGYTF.

The chain joins TRBV5-1 to TRBJ2-3; unclear D gene. Germline CDR1 is SGHRS and CDR2 is YFSETQ. The CDR3 is made up of 14 amino acids. Trimming pared 3 bases from V and 2 bases from J, leaving 10 bases between. The CDR3 protein is CASSSYSFTDTQYF. The DNA of the CDR3 is TGCGCCAGCAGCTCCTACAGCTTCACAGATACGCAGTATTTT.